This TCR beta chain was identified during a study of shared clonotypes between healthy human individuals. Turning to the study itself: Every donor yielded three CD4 naive, three CD4 memory, two CD8 naive and one CD8 memory plate.

CDR1 is SGDLS, CDR2 YYNGEE, per germline. This CDR3 contains 17 residues. Trimming cost V 4 bases and J 0 bases, with 14 bases left between them. Partitioning of CD4+ cells yielded a CD45RA+ naive subset and a CD45RA-negative memory subset. Sequencing was at deep level. Only in-frame clones appear in the TCRdb table, and some are missing; sequencing was by immunoSEQ multiplex PCR. Altogether over a million clones are present, 95% to 97% being singletons, with the ten largest covering about 1.2%. V gene TRBV9 combines with J gene TRBJ2-6; D unresolved. Sequencing used naive CD4+ T cells sorted from blood. Subset defined: CD45RA+ positively selected. This receptor was taken from a man aged 25 to 45 in good health. The CDR3 loop reads CASSPRAVTSGANVLTF. Here the CDR3 DNA reads TGTGCCAGCAGCCCTCGGGCGGTCACCTCTGGGGCCAACGTCCTGACTTTC.